The 30 T cell receptor beta chains below come from one sample, sequenced in a study of T-cell memory formation after mild COVID-19. MiXCR, run by TCRdb on the 5' RACE reads, gives a single entry per CDR3 protein. The sample has 200,000 to 300,000 distinct CDR3 sequences; over 15% are singletons. The sequenced sample consisted of PBMCs or a T cell subset sorted from them (not recorded which). The receptor set was obtained from a man aged 18 to 35 who had mild COVID-19 (a few samples of this study predate the infection). Cell type and time point are not known.

This clonotype was seen more than once but under ten times. Its ends do not fully match the called genes, so a read error is possible. The chain couples TRBV7-7 to TRBJ2-3; 7 bases match TRBD1. The CDR3 is made up of 16 amino acids. Germline V gives CDR1 SSHAT, CDR2 FNYEAQ (reference sequence). The CDR3 protein is CASSLGTDRTTDTQYF. Written as DNA, the CDR3 is TGTGCTAGCAGCTTAGGGACAGACCGTACCACAGATACGCAGTATTTT. Full variable domain (outside the CDR3, taken from reference TRBV7-7 and TRBJ2-3): GAGVSQSPRYKVTKRGQDVTLRCDPISSHATLYWYQQALGQGPEFLTYFNYEAQPDKSGLPSDRFSAERPEGSISTLTIQRTEQRDSAMYRCASSLGTDRTTDTQYFGPGTRLTVL.

This clonotype was seen ten or more times. The chain has TRBV21-1 and TRBJ2-7; the table's D call TRBD1 went unverified against the DNA. TRBV21-1 is a listed pseudogene. The CDR3 has 14 residues. CDR3 nucleotides: TGTGCCAACAGGGACAGGGCGTTCTCCTACGAGCAGTACTTC. The encoded protein is CANRDRAFSYEQYF.

This chain uses TRBV12-3 or TRBV12-4 with TRBJ1-1, with a tentative D call TRBD1 (5 bases). The CDR3 totals 14 residues. Trimming stripped 3 bases from V and 7 bases from J, with 15 bases between. The CDR3 DNA sequence: TGTGCCAGCAGTTTCCGACCGGGGGATGGTGAAGCTTTCTTT. It encodes CASSFRPGDGEAFF.

This chain connects TRBV12-3 or TRBV12-4 to TRBJ2-2; unclear D gene. The CDR3 contains 14 residues. V was shortened by 4 bases and J by 6 bases, with 12 bases between the two germline ends. The CDR3 region is CASSWLGSAGELFF. CDR3 DNA sequence: TGTGCCAGCAGTTGGCTTGGGTCCGCCGGGGAGCTGTTTTTT.

The chain recombines TRBV15 with TRBJ2-1; 10 nucleotides align to TRBD2. V dropped 5 bases and J dropped 4; count of bases not matched to a gene: 5. From germline, CDR1 is LNHNV and CDR2 YYDKDF (reference sequence). The CDR3 runs to 15 residues. The CDR3 DNA is TGTGCCACCAGCTTACTAGCGGGGATATACAATGAGCAGTTCTTC. As protein: CATSLLAGIYNEQFF.

V gene TRBV12-3 or TRBV12-4 combines with J gene TRBJ1-6; maybe TRBD1 (6 bases). Trimming stripped 6 bases from V and 9 bases from J, with 15 bases between. This CDR3 contains 14 residues. The CDR3 region is CASSPTGSRSPLHF. CDR3 in DNA: TGTGCCAGCAGCCCTACAGGGAGTCGTTCACCCCTCCACTTT.

The chain carries TRBV4-2 and TRBJ1-1, with D possibly matching TRBD1 (6 bases). Trimming removed 0 bases at V and 12 bases at J, with 14 bases between. The CDR3 has 13 amino acids. Germline V gives CDR1 LGHNA, CDR2 YNFKEQ. In DNA, the CDR3 is TGTGCCAGCAGCCAAGATTGGACAGTGGGCCCTTTCTTT. Translating gives CASSQDWTVGPFF.

The rearrangement joins TRBV7-3 to TRBJ1-3, with no clear D. Germline V gene lookup returns CDR1 SGHTA and CDR2 FQGTGA. The V end lost 5 bases, the J end lost 2 bases, and 7 bases lay between the germline ends. The CDR3 is 13 amino acids. CDR3 sequence reads: CASSVDPGNTIYF. CDR3 coding DNA: TGTGCCAGCAGCGTAGATCCTGGAAACACCATATATTTT.

This rearrangement joins TRBV6-2 or TRBV6-3 to TRBJ1-5; D unresolved. Germline loops: CDR1 MNHEY, CDR2 SVGEGT. Trimming removed 7 bases at V and 3 bases at J, with 1 base between. The CDR3 runs 10 residues. CDR3 sequence: CASNNQPQHF. CDR3 bases: TGTGCCAGCAACAATCAGCCCCAGCATTTT.

This clonotype has just a few counts. The CDR3 spells CASTPGGTDNSPLHF. CDR3 sequence (DNA): TGTGCCAGCACACCTGGGGGGACAGATAATTCACCCCTCCACTTT. The chain couples TRBV2 to TRBJ1-6, with 7 nucleotides matching TRBD1. The germline CDR1 and CDR2 sequences are SNHLY and FYNNEI. The V and J ends lost 7 bases and 5 bases, in that order; junction bases with no gene match: 8. The CDR3 loop spans 15 amino acids.

The V and J genes are TRBV5-8 and TRBJ1-4; the match to TRBD1 covers 10 bases. V was clipped by 3 bases and J by 4 bases; unmatched bases: 3. This CDR3 comprises 15 residues. The germline V gene has CDR1 SGHTS and CDR2 YDEGEE. CDR3 DNA: TGTGCCAGCAGCTCCGGGACAGGGGTTAATGAAAAACTGTTTTTT. It yields the protein CASSSGTGVNEKLFF. Filled out from reference TRBV5-8 and TRBJ1-4, the complete variable domain reads EAGVTQSPTHLIKTRGQQATLRCSPISGHTSVYWYQQALGLGLQFLLWYDEGEERNRGNFPPRFSGRQFPNYSSELNVNALELEDSALYLCASSSGTGVNEKLFFGSGTQLSVL.

The chain combines TRBV7-2 with TRBJ2-5; D not resolved. Germline CDR1 SGHTA, CDR2 FQGNSA. This CDR3 contains 11 residues. The ends were cut back, 4 bases at V and 9 bases at J, with 9 bases in the middle. The CDR3 spells CASSSYEAQYF. DNA for the CDR3: TGTGCCAGCAGCTCTTACGAGGCCCAGTACTTC.

This sequence joins TRBV21-1 and TRBJ2-5; no check of the table's D call, TRBD1, against the DNA was made. TRBV21-1 is flagged as a pseudogene. The CDR3 is made up of 15 amino acids. CDR3 loop: CASSAGTGIQETQYF. For the CDR3, the DNA is TGTGCCAGCAGCGCCGGGACAGGCATCCAAGAGACCCAGTACTTC.

CDR3 sequence: CASSLGGRPPRKTQYF. The CDR3 nucleotides read TGTGCCAGCAGCTTGGGCGGGAGACCCCCCAGAAAGACCCAGTACTTC. V gene TRBV7-2 combines with J gene TRBJ2-5, with TRBD2 identical over 7 bases. Unmatched junction bases numbered 13, after V lost 3 bases and J lost 6 bases. The germline V gene encodes CDR1 SGHTA and CDR2 FQGNSA. The CDR3 runs 16 residues.

This clonotype was seen many times. V gene TRBV6-2 or TRBV6-3 combines with J gene TRBJ1-1; D is ambiguous. V shed 5 bases and J shed 0 bases, with 7 bases lying between them. CDR3 length: 13 residues. Per the germline V gene, CDR1 is MNHEY and CDR2 is SVGEGT. The CDR3 region has the DNA TGTGCCAGCAGTGCCCGAGTGAACACTGAAGCTTTCTTT. Its translation is CASSARVNTEAFF.

This clonotype turned up a few times. The chain combines TRBV14 with TRBJ1-2; D ambiguous. Germline V lookup: CDR1 SGHDN, CDR2 FVKESK. The CDR3 length is 15 residues. Trimming removed 3 bases at V and 1 base at J, with 12 bases between. The CDR3 is CASSQIAGVNYGYTF. The CDR3 DNA reads TGTGCCAGCAGCCAGATCGCAGGAGTTAACTATGGCTACACCTTC.

The V call is TRBV30, the J call TRBJ2-1; possibly TRBD1 for D (6 bases). Germline V gives CDR1 GTSNPN, CDR2 SVGIG (reference sequence). V dropped 4 bases and J dropped 8 bases, with 15 bases sitting between them. This CDR3 is built from 13 residues. The CDR3 loop is CAWNLQQGHEQFF. As DNA, the CDR3 is TGTGCCTGGAACCTACAACAGGGCCATGAGCAGTTCTTC. Looking up the rest from reference TRBV30 and TRBJ2-1 gives the full variable domain: SQTIHQWPATLVQPVGSPLSLECTVEGTSNPNLYWYRQAAGRGLQLLFYSVGIGQISSEVPQNLSASRPQDRQFILSSKKLLLSDSGFYLCAWNLQQGHEQFFGPGTRLTVL.

This clonotype was seen only a few times. The chain employs TRBV5-1 and TRBJ1-1; D might be TRBD1 (6 bases). Germline V gene data show CDR1 as SGHRS and CDR2 as YFSETQ. The CDR3 runs 14 residues. Trimming took 1 base from V and 4 from J, leaving 11 bases between them. CDR3 in amino acids: CASSLSGAFTEAFF. As DNA, the CDR3 is TGCGCCAGCAGCTTGTCGGGGGCTTTCACTGAAGCTTTCTTT. Full variable domain (rest looked up from reference TRBV5-1 and TRBJ1-1): KAGVTQTPRYLIKTRGQQVTLSCSPISGHRSVSWYQQTPGQGLQFLFEYFSETQRNKGNFPGRFSGRQFSNSRSEMNVSTLELGDSALYLCASSLSGAFTEAFFGQGTRLTVV.

The chain carries TRBV7-2 and TRBJ2-1; D not resolved. V was pared by 5 bases and J by 4 bases, with 9 bases between. Germline V gives CDR1 SGHTA, CDR2 FQGNSA. This CDR3 contains 13 residues. The CDR3 DNA reads TGTGCCAGCAGCATATCCGTTTACAATGAGCAGTTCTTC. Protein: CASSISVYNEQFF.

This clonotype was observed a few times. The chain links TRBV20-1 to TRBJ2-7; 15 bases line up with TRBD2. The CDR3 has 15 residues. Germline CDR1 DFQATT, CDR2 SNEGSKA (reference sequence). V dropped 5 bases and J dropped 0; count of bases not matched to a gene: 2. As DNA, the CDR3 is TGCAGTGCTCGGACTAGCGGGGGGGCCTCCTACGAGCAGTACTTC. Its translation: CSARTSGGASYEQYF.

The genes are TRBV7-9 and TRBJ2-3; either TRBD1 or TRBD2 may supply D (5 bases each). The CDR3 spans 15 residues. The V and J ends lost 5 bases and 5 bases respectively, with 17 bases between them. Germline assignment: CDR1 SEHNR and CDR2 FQNEAQ (reference sequence). The CDR3 nucleotides read TGTGCCAGCAGCGGATCCGGGACCCCCAGAGATACGCAGTATTTT. This sequence encodes CASSGSGTPRDTQYF.

The table lists this clonotype with a few counts. The V gene is TRBV3-1, the J gene TRBJ2-3; TRBD2 might be the D (7 bases). Trimming cost V 4 bases and J 1 base, with 12 bases left between them. This CDR3 spans 15 amino acids. CDR1 is LGHDT and CDR2 is YNNKEL in the germline V gene (reference sequence). The CDR3 DNA sequence: TGTGCCAGCAGCCTCCGGGGGGCCCGCACAGATACGCAGTATTTT. Translation gives CASSLRGARTDTQYF.

The rearrangement uses TRBV4-2 and TRBJ2-3; TRBD2 is a possible D gene (6 bases). The ends were cut back, 7 bases at V and 4 bases at J, with 18 bases in the middle. CDR1 and CDR2 (germline): LGHNA, YNFKEQ. The CDR3 length is 15 residues. As DNA, the CDR3 is TGTGCCAGCACCCAGCAACCTAGCGCGGCAGATACGCAGTATTTT. Amino acids: CASTQQPSAADTQYF.

This chain links TRBV5-1 with TRBJ1-3; D is possibly TRBD1 (6 bases). V lost 6 bases to trimming and J lost 2 bases, with 12 bases between them. CDR1 and CDR2 (germline): SGHRS, YFSETQ. This CDR3 has 14 amino acids. The CDR3 region has the DNA TGCGCCAGCATGGCGGGGGGCCCTGGAAACACCATATATTTT. Protein product: CASMAGGPGNTIYF.

This chain links TRBV5-1 with TRBJ1-6; D unclear. Trimming left V 4 bases short and J 7 bases short, with 9 bases between. This CDR3 spans 13 amino acids. Germline CDR1 and CDR2: SGHRS and YFSETQ. The CDR3 region is CASSPEANSPLHF. The CDR3 bases are TGCGCCAGCAGCCCCGAGGCGAATTCACCCCTCCACTTT.

V and J are TRBV5-5 and TRBJ1-3, with 8 bases aligning to TRBD1. Germline V lookup: CDR1 SGHKS, CDR2 YYEKEE (reference sequence). The CDR3 totals 15 residues. The J segment lost 3 bases and the V segment lost 4 bases, leaving 6 bases of the junction unmatched. CDR3 bases: TGTGCCAGCAGCGACAGGGGTCGACTTGGAAACACCATATATTTT. Amino acids: CASSDRGRLGNTIYF.

The genes are TRBV6-5 and TRBJ2-5; D is perhaps TRBD1 (6 bases). CDR1 and CDR2 from the germline V gene are MNHEY and SVGAGI. With 2 bases removed from V and 3 bases from J, the gap between germline ends came to 19 bases. This CDR3 has 17 residues. The CDR3 nucleotides are TGTGCCAGCAGTTACACCCTAAACAGGGAACCCAAAGAGACCCAGTACTTC. Translated: CASSYTLNREPKETQYF.

CDR3 sequence reads: CASSLEAGPSTEAFF. CDR3 in DNA: TGCGCCAGCAGCTTGGAGGCAGGACCGAGCACTGAAGCTTTCTTT. The J gene is TRBJ1-1, the V gene TRBV5-1; no firm D call. V was trimmed by 0 bases and J by 4 bases, leaving 13 bases between them. Per the germline V gene, CDR1 is SGHRS and CDR2 is YFSETQ. The CDR3 is 15 residues long.

This chain links TRBV3-1 with TRBJ2-6, with D uncertain. V was cut by 3 bases and J by 0 bases, with 9 bases left in between. The germline V gene has CDR1 LGHDT and CDR2 YNNKEL (reference sequence). The CDR3 has 16 residues. CDR3 nucleotide sequence: TGTGCCAGCAGCCATTCTGGGGACTCTGGGGCCAACGTCCTGACTTTC. Translating gives CASSHSGDSGANVLTF.

There are many counts of this clonotype. This chain uses TRBV5-1 with TRBJ2-3; D is unclear. The CDR3 sequence is 11 residues long. V dropped 4 bases and J dropped 3 bases, with 3 bases sitting between them. The germline gives CDR1 SGHRS, CDR2 YFSETQ. The CDR3 loop is CASSETDTQYF. CDR3 sequence (DNA): TGCGCCAGCAGCGAGACAGATACGCAGTATTTT. The variable domain in full, completed from reference TRBV5-1 and TRBJ2-3, reads KAGVTQTPRYLIKTRGQQVTLSCSPISGHRSVSWYQQTPGQGLQFLFEYFSETQRNKGNFPGRFSGRQFSNSRSEMNVSTLELGDSALYLCASSETDTQYFGPGTRLTVL.